This T cell receptor (beta chain) was obtained from a study of stem cell transplantation in POMP-related autoinflammatory disease. Study-wide context: Hypothesis: faulty thymoproteasomes impair CD8+ T-cell selection, skewing TRB repertoires.

The data were produced by immunoSEQ multiplex PCR, yet TCRdb's version contains in-frame clones alone and is incomplete. The data hold roughly 70,000 clones, with approximately 91% observed a single time. V was clipped by 4 bases and J by 0 bases, with 8 bases between them. The CDR3 has 14 residues. Germline CDR1 is MDHEN and CDR2 is SYDVKM. The chain links TRBV28 to TRBJ2-3; D is uncertain. This clonotype originated in a human patient with POMP-related autoinflammation and immune dysregulation (PRAID). The graft donor may have contributed some T cells. Sequenced material: CD4+ T cells from PBMCs, taken after stem cell transplantation. The CDR3 DNA follows: TGTGCCAGCAGTTCCAGTCAAAGCACAGATACGCAGTATTTT. The encoded protein is CASSSSQSTDTQYF.